The T cell receptor (beta chain) described here comes from a study of blood T cell repertoires in COVID-19. Study-wide context: COVID-19 samples from acute and convalescent phases originated in the United States, Italy and Spain. Nucleic acid was either cDNA or gDNA, and it came from T cells, B-cell-depleted T cells, or PBMCs.

How the authors handled the data: It was from reference gene primer amplification that nucleated cell counts were estimated. Only in-frame clones appear in the TCRdb table, and some are missing; sequencing was by immunoSEQ multiplex PCR. The DNA gave D and trimming, while V, J and clone size come from that table. Among roughly 76,000 clones, around 88% were seen once, and the ten largest hold about 14%. Looked up from germline, CDR1 is LGHDT and CDR2 is YNNKEL (reference sequence). Trimming removed 4 bases from V and 7 bases from J, with 13 bases in between. The CDR3 has 13 amino acids. This clonotype was sampled from a man in his 70s with active or convalescent COVID-19. The material sequenced was peripheral blood. The chain uses TRBV3-1 (or the pseudogene TRBV3-2) and TRBJ2-5, with TRBD1 as a possible D gene (6 bases). The CDR3 protein is CASSRTEERTQYF. The CDR3 DNA sequence: TGTGCCAGCAGCCGGACAGAGGAGAGGACCCAGTACTTC.